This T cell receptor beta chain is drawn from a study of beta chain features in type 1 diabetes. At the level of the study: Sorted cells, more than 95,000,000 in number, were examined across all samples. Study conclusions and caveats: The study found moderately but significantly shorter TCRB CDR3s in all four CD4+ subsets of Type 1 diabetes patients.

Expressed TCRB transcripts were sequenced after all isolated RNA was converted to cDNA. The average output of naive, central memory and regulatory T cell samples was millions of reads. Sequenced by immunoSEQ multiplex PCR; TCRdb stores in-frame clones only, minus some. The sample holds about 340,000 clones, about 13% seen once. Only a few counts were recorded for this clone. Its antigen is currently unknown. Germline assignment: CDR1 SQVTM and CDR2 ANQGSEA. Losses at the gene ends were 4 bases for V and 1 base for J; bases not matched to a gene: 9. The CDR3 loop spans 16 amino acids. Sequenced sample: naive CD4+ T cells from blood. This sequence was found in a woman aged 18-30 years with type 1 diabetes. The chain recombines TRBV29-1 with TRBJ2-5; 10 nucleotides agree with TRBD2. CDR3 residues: CSVVSLAGAFQETQYF. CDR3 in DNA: TGCAGCGTTGTAAGTCTAGCGGGGGCATTCCAAGAGACCCAGTACTTC.